Below are 30 T cell receptor beta chains sequenced from a single sample in a study of low-dose radiotherapy and immunotherapy resistance in tumors. The time point was: after trial treatment. Treatment reported: LDRT plus nivolumab, ipilimumab, low-dose cyclophosphamide and aspirin (RACIN trial). First-strand cDNA used TRAV- and TRBV-specific primers, covering alpha and beta chains. The TCRs were subjected to amplification over 20 PCR cycles employing a constant-region primer in conjunction with a V-primer adapter. Each CDR3 protein gets one entry after TCRdb re-called the reads with MiXCR. The data show around 100,000 distinct CDR3 sequences, under 25% seen once. Here the sequenced sample was PBMCs, taken after low-dose radiotherapy plus immunotherapy. These receptors originate from a male donor with prostate cancer.

At least ten counts were recorded for this clonotype. The chain is built from TRBV5-1 and TRBJ2-5; 7 bases are a match to TRBD1. The CDR3 totals 14 residues. Looked up from germline, CDR1 is SGHRS and CDR2 is YFSETQ. The V segment lost 4 bases and the J segment 5 bases; nucleotides outside the gene matches: 8. In DNA, the CDR3 is TGCGCCAGCAGCATACAGGGGAACCTGGAGACCCAGTACTTC. Residues: CASSIQGNLETQYF. Variable domain in full (rest from reference TRBV5-1 and TRBJ2-5): KAGVTQTPRYLIKTRGQQVTLSCSPISGHRSVSWYQQTPGQGLQFLFEYFSETQRNKGNFPGRFSGRQFSNSRSEMNVSTLELGDSALYLCASSIQGNLETQYFGPGTRLLVL.

At least ten counts were recorded for this clonotype. The CDR3: CASSSIREVWGPYEQYF. CDR3 bases: TGTGCCAGCAGCTCCATCCGGGAGGTTTGGGGGCCCTACGAGCAGTACTTC. V gene TRBV7-2 combines with J gene TRBJ2-7; D may be TRBD2 (7 bases). The CDR3 runs to 17 residues. CDR1 SGHTA and CDR2 FQGNSA come from the germline V gene. Trimming took 4 bases from V and 2 from J, leaving 21 bases between them.

The chain couples TRBV7-9 to TRBJ2-5, with a weak D call TRBD2 (5 bases). CDR1 and CDR2 from the germline V gene are SEHNR and FQNEAQ (reference sequence). CDR3 length equals 11 residues. V dropped 5 bases and J dropped 11 bases, with 12 bases sitting between them. CDR3 sequence reads: CASSPPPGQYF. The CDR3 DNA follows: TGTGCCAGCAGCCCACCCCCGGGACAGTACTTC.

This clonotype was counted at least ten times. The V gene is TRBV7-2, the J gene TRBJ2-7; TRBD1 agrees at 9 bases. Germline CDR1 and CDR2: SGHTA and FQGNSA. V shed 5 bases and J 2 bases; nucleotides not matched to a gene: 7. This CDR3 region has 15 residues. This chain's CDR3 is CASSPSDRGPYEQYF. The CDR3 nucleotides are TGTGCCAGCAGCCCTTCGGACAGGGGTCCCTACGAGCAGTACTTC.

This clonotype was counted at least ten times. The chain recombines TRBV30 with TRBJ1-1; tentatively, D is TRBD1 (5 bases). Looked up from germline, CDR1 is GTSNPN and CDR2 is SVGIG (reference sequence). The CDR3 extends over 12 amino acids. The CDR3 sequence is CALGRGVTEAFF. CDR3 nucleotides: TGTGCTTTGGGACGGGGGGTCACTGAAGCTTTCTTT. Variable domain in full (rest from reference TRBV30 and TRBJ1-1): SQTIHQWPATLVQPVGSPLSLECTVEGTSNPNLYWYRQAAGRGLQLLFYSVGIGQISSEVPQNLSASRPQDRQFILSSKKLLLSDSGFYLCALGRGVTEAFFGQGTRLTVV.

In this sample, this clonotype turned up many times. The J gene is TRBJ2-7, the V gene TRBV15; the match to TRBD2 covers 8 bases. The CDR3 consists of 16 residues. With 0 bases clipped from V and 4 bases from J, the junction kept 8 bases outside the gene matches. Germline V gene data show CDR1 as LNHNV and CDR2 as YYDKDF (reference sequence). The chain's CDR3 is CATSRDLGAGAYEQYF. The CDR3 DNA reads as TGTGCCACCAGCAGAGATCTTGGAGCGGGGGCGTACGAGCAGTACTTC. The full variable domain, with the rest looked up from reference TRBV15 and TRBJ2-7, is DAMVIQNPRYQVTQFGKPVTLSCSQTLNHNVMYWYQQKSSQAPKLLFHYYDKDFNNEADTPDNFQSRRPNTSFCFLDIRSPGLGDTAMYLCATSRDLGAGAYEQYFGPGTRLTVT.

Ten or more counts support this clonotype. The chain uses TRBV12-3 or TRBV12-4 and TRBJ2-1; the D gene is possibly TRBD2 (6 bases). V lost 8 bases, J lost 6 bases, and 17 bases lay in between. The CDR3 sequence is 14 residues long. The CDR3 protein is CASSRGGASNEQFF. For the CDR3, the DNA is TGTGCCAGCTCACGGGGCGGGGCCTCCAATGAGCAGTTCTTC.

This clonotype was detected ten times or more. Here the CDR3 reads CASSRGTDAGELFF. The CDR3 coding sequence is TGTGCCAGTAGTAGAGGGACAGACGCCGGGGAGCTGTTTTTT. The chain employs TRBV19 and TRBJ2-2; 7 bases map to TRBD1. The CDR3 runs 14 residues. Germline V gene data show CDR1 as LNHDA and CDR2 as SQIVND (reference sequence). After removal of 4 bases from V and 6 bases from J, the junction contained 5 bases not matched to a gene.

Regarding this clonotype: A much larger clone is a single base away; this may be a read error. The chain joins TRBV9 to TRBJ2-3; perhaps TRBD1 as D (5 bases). The CDR3 sequence is 17 residues long. CDR1 is SGDLS and CDR2 is YYNGEE in the germline V gene. Trimming took 5 bases from V and 4 from J, leaving 23 bases between them. The CDR3 bases are TGTGCCAGCAGAACTCAAAGCAGCACAGGACGCGCAGATACGCAGTATTTT. Its protein product is CASRTQSSTGRADTQYF. The full variable domain, its missing parts supplied by reference TRBV9 and TRBJ2-3, is DSGVTQTPKHLITATGQRVTLRCSPRSGDLSVYWYQQSLDQGLQFLIQYYNGEERAKGNILERFSAQQFPDLHSELNLSSLELGDSALYFCASRTQSSTGRADTQYFGPGTRLTVL.

This clonotype was seen many times. V and J are TRBV15 and TRBJ2-2; tentative D call: TRBD2 (5 bases). Germline CDR1 and CDR2: LNHNV and YYDKDF (reference sequence). The CDR3 runs to 17 residues. Between the trimmed V and J ends, which lost 0 bases and 2 bases, there was a span of 13 bases. The CDR3 sequence: CATSRDSDASNTGELFF. The CDR3 nucleotides read TGTGCCACCAGCAGAGATAGCGACGCCAGTAACACCGGGGAGCTGTTTTTT.

The rearrangement joins TRBV27 to TRBJ2-5; tentatively, D is TRBD1 or TRBD2 (6 bases each). This CDR3 region has 15 residues. Germline-derived CDR1 and CDR2 are MNHEY and SMNVEV (reference sequence). V lost 6 bases and J lost 5, with 19 bases in between. The CDR3 DNA reads as TGTGCCAGCAGCCCGGGGGCAGGGAGAAGCGAGACCCAGTACTTC. Its translation is CASSPGAGRSETQYF.

This clonotype was seen many times. This chain joins TRBV11-1 and TRBJ2-3; D possibly corresponds to TRBD1 (6 bases). The CDR3 is made up of 13 amino acids. Germline CDR1 reads SGHAT; CDR2 reads FQDESV (reference sequence). Trimming removed 5 bases at V and 5 bases at J, with 11 bases between. CDR3 in amino acids: CASSPDSEDTQYF. The DNA of the CDR3 is TGTGCCAGCAGCCCGGACAGTGAAGATACGCAGTATTTT.

Of note for this clonotype: A clone one base away is much larger, so this may be a read error. The chain couples TRBV6-6 to TRBJ1-6; D is possibly TRBD1 (5 bases). This CDR3 region has 14 residues. Germline V gene data show CDR1 as MNHNY and CDR2 as SVGAGI (reference sequence). The CDR3, as DNA: TGTGCCAGCAGCTCACAGGTTCTGAGTTCACTCCTCCACTTT. Its protein is CASSSQVLSSLLHF.

This clonotype appeared many times. V is TRBV29-1 and J is TRBJ2-1; D not resolved. The ends were cut back, 5 bases at V and 5 bases at J, with 10 bases in the middle. The CDR3 loop spans 12 amino acids. Per the germline V gene, CDR1 is SQVTM and CDR2 is ANQGSEA. DNA of the CDR3: TGCAGCGTTTCCCCAACTAACAATGAGCAGTTCTTC. As protein: CSVSPTNNEQFF.

This clonotype occurred many times. This chain connects TRBV27 to TRBJ2-2, with D perhaps TRBD2 (7 bases). The CDR3 loop spans 14 amino acids. Trimming cost V 7 bases and J 2 bases, with 11 bases left between them. From germline, CDR1 is MNHEY and CDR2 SMNVEV (reference sequence). CDR3 residues: CASNGGPNTGELFF. CDR3 DNA: TGTGCCAGCAACGGGGGGCCCAACACCGGGGAGCTGTTTTTT.

Regarding this clonotype: Only one base separates this from a far larger clonotype, so it likely reflects a read error. The CDR3 region has the DNA TGTGCCAGCAGATTGGCAGGGGTCGAGCAGTACTTC. The encoded protein is CASRLAGVEQYF. The chain has TRBV6-2 or TRBV6-3 and TRBJ2-7, with D tentatively TRBD1 (6 bases). The V and J ends lost 6 bases and 6 bases respectively, with 12 bases between them. Germline CDR1 reads MNHEY; CDR2 reads SVGEGT. This CDR3 region has 12 residues.

This clonotype was seen many times. A read error may be the cause here, since a much bigger clone is one base away. The rearrangement links TRBV7-9 to TRBJ1-6; 9 nucleotides agree with TRBD1. V lost 5 bases to trimming and J lost 8 bases; unmatched junction nucleotides: 4. This CDR3 region has 14 residues. Looked up from germline, CDR1 is SEHNR and CDR2 is FQNEAQ (reference sequence). CDR3 in DNA: TGTGCCAGCAGCGCCGGGACAGGGTATTCACCCCTCCACTTT. It yields the protein CASSAGTGYSPLHF.

This clonotype was observed many times. The chain carries TRBV19 and TRBJ2-5, with D possibly TRBD2 on 6 matching bases. Germline-derived CDR1 and CDR2 are LNHDA and SQIVND (reference sequence). This CDR3 is built from 13 residues. Between the trimmed V and J ends, which lost 6 bases and 2 bases, there was a span of 10 bases. CDR3 sequence reads: CASSPGLQETQYF. The CDR3, as DNA: TGTGCCAGTAGCCCAGGACTACAAGAGACCCAGTACTTC.

This clonotype was seen many times. The rearrangement links TRBV7-2 to TRBJ2-5; TRBD2 agrees at 10 bases. The CDR3 consists of 17 residues. Germline-derived CDR1 and CDR2 are SGHTA and FQGNSA. The V gene end was trimmed by 5 bases and the J gene end by 5 bases; junction bases not matched to a gene: 14. DNA of the CDR3: TGTGCCAGCAGCCTAGTTGGGACTAGCGACGGTCTTGAGACCCAGTACTTC. It encodes CASSLVGTSDGLETQYF.

At least ten counts were recorded for this clonotype. The chain combines TRBV4-2 with TRBJ2-2; 10 bases fit TRBD1. Germline V lookup: CDR1 LGHNA, CDR2 YNFKEQ. This CDR3 comprises 15 residues. V lost 8 bases, J lost 5 bases, and 8 bases stayed unmatched. CDR3 coding DNA: TGTGCCAGCTCGAAGACGGACAGGGGGACCGGGGAGCTGTTTTTT. Amino acids: CASSKTDRGTGELFF.

This clonotype has at least ten counts. Germline is not matched at one junction end, which may reflect a read error. The V and J genes are TRBV7-7 and TRBJ2-2; D may be TRBD1 (6 bases). Germline V gene sequence: CDR1 SSHAT, CDR2 FNYEAQ (reference sequence). There are 18 residues in the CDR3. This chain's CDR3 is CASSFQPGGDFGTGELFF. CDR3 bases: TGTGCTAGCAGCTTTCAACCTGGGGGCGATTTTGGAACCGGGGAGCTGTTTTTT.

The rearrangement uses TRBV11-3 and TRBJ2-3, with D tentatively TRBD1 (5 bases). V shed 3 bases and J shed 4 bases, with 17 bases lying between them. CDR1 and CDR2 from the germline V gene are SGHNT and YENEEA. The CDR3 length is 16 residues. The CDR3 reads CASSFSFIGAPDTQYF. CDR3 bases: TGTGCCAGCAGCTTCTCTTTTATAGGGGCACCAGATACGCAGTATTTT.

The table lists this clonotype with many counts. CDR3 DNA sequence: TGTGCCAGCAGGGACGACGGAGAAGAGACCCAGTACTTC. It yields the protein CASRDDGEETQYF. The genes are TRBV7-6 and TRBJ2-5; no reliable D call. Trimming removed 6 bases from V and 3 bases from J, with 11 bases in between. Germline assignment: CDR1 SGHVS and CDR2 FNYEAQ. The CDR3 has 13 amino acids. The full variable domain, with the rest looked up from reference TRBV7-6 and TRBJ2-5, is GAGVSQSPRYKVTKRGQDVALRCDPISGHVSLYWYRQALGQGPEFLTYFNYEAQQDKSGLPNDRFSAERPEGSISTLTIQRTEQRDSAMYRCASRDDGEETQYFGPGTRLLVL.

At least ten counts were recorded for this clonotype. This sequence joins TRBV4-2 and TRBJ2-3, with 8 bases that match TRBD2. Germline CDR1 LGHNA, CDR2 YNFKEQ. CDR3 length equals 15 residues. J lost 1 base, V lost 3 bases, and 3 bases had no gene match. The CDR3 reads CASSQGAGGTDTQYF. CDR3 in DNA: TGTGCCAGCAGCCAGGGAGCGGGGGGCACAGATACGCAGTATTTT.

This clonotype was observed a few times. The chain carries TRBV29-1 and TRBJ2-5; 10 bases are shared with TRBD2. The CDR3 consists of 12 residues. V was pared by 7 bases and J by 5 bases, with 4 bases of the junction left unmatched. Germline V gene data show CDR1 as SQVTM and CDR2 as ANQGSEA. The CDR3 bases are TGCAGCGCTAGCGGGAGTGTGGAGACCCAGTACTTC. It yields the protein CSASGSVETQYF.

There are many counts of this clonotype. The rearrangement uses TRBV12-3 or TRBV12-4 and TRBJ2-5; TRBD2 might be the D (6 bases). V was shortened by 3 bases and J by 3 bases, with 8 bases between the two germline ends. The CDR3 is 13 amino acids. The CDR3 sequence is CASSFASEETQYF. Here the CDR3 DNA reads TGTGCCAGCAGTTTTGCTAGCGAAGAGACCCAGTACTTC.

Ten or more counts support this clonotype. The V call is TRBV3-1, the J call TRBJ2-3; D remains unclear. This CDR3 comprises 12 residues. Germline lookup yields CDR1 LGHDT and CDR2 YNNKEL (reference sequence). V was shortened by 4 bases and J by 1 base, with 3 bases between the two germline ends. CDR3 sequence: CASSPRTDTQYF. DNA for the CDR3: TGTGCCAGCAGCCCTCGCACAGATACGCAGTATTTT.

This clonotype was seen repeatedly, ten times or more. The V and J genes are TRBV29-1 and TRBJ2-6; 8 nucleotides match TRBD1. V dropped 1 base and J dropped 2; count of bases not matched to a gene: 10. Germline CDR1 SQVTM, CDR2 ANQGSEA. The CDR3 contains 18 residues. In DNA, the CDR3 is TGCAGCGTTGAAGTGGCCGGGTCAGGGGGCGCTGGGGCCAACGTCCTGACTTTC. It codes for CSVEVAGSGGAGANVLTF.

The chain recombines TRBV11-2 with TRBJ2-7; TRBD1 agrees at 9 bases. The CDR3 is 20 amino acids. Germline trimming cut 0 bases from V and 4 bases from J; bases unmatched to any gene: 19. Germline values: CDR1 SGHAT, CDR2 FQNNGV. CDR3 sequence: CASSLDNGQGSPYFGYEQYF. CDR3 sequence (DNA): TGTGCCAGCAGCTTAGATAATGGACAGGGGTCACCTTATTTCGGGTACGAGCAGTACTTC.

The rearrangement uses TRBV20-1 and TRBJ2-3; D unresolved. The CDR3 is made up of 12 amino acids. Germline V CDR1 and CDR2: DFQATT, SNEGSKA (reference sequence). Trimming shortened V by 5 bases and J by 1 base, and 7 bases separated the two germline ends. The CDR3 DNA sequence: TGCAGTGCTGGCGTGGGCACAGATACGCAGTATTTT. It codes for CSAGVGTDTQYF.